This T cell receptor beta chain was obtained from a study of graft-versus-host responses after intestinal transplantation. Study overall: Recipients received multivisceral, liver-intestinal, or isolated intestinal transplants. All recipients were given anti-thymocyte globulin induction, and tacrolimus and steroids were then administered for roughly 3 years. General study results and limits: Detection of GvH clones occurred in recipient marrow, and some had their first appearance in ileum or blood. Graft-donor T cell macrochimerism coincided with high graft-versus-host to host-versus-graft clonal ratios in allografts.

On this clone: Antigen: not known.

This CDR3 has 17 residues. Graft material was processed, releasing intraepithelial and lamina propria lymphocytes. Using immunoSEQ multiplex PCR, the repertoire was profiled, and TCRdb retains in-frame clones only, with some absent. The table records around 37,000 clones, roughly 90% of them present only once. This sequence originates from a human patient who received an intestinal transplant, so some T cells may come from the graft donor. The V gene is TRBV21-1, the J gene TRBJ1-2; the table gives TRBD1 as D, unverified against the DNA. TRBV21-1 is a pseudogene segment. The sequenced sample was ileum tissue, obtained about 200 days after intestinal transplant. DNA for the CDR3: TGTGCCAGCAGCAAAAGGAGGGACAGCATTGCTAACTATGGCTACACCTTC. The encoded protein is CASSKRRDSIANYGYTF.